The TCR beta chain under discussion was sequenced for a study of CD8+ T cells in alopecia areata. Study at large: Tofacitinib administration to treated patients was oral, at 5 to 10 mg twice daily. Tofacitinib dosing lasted 6 to 18 months, which was then followed by 6 months off drug. Study-wide findings and caveats: Against the mouse data, patients shared TCRs less clearly, possibly for HLA reasons.

TCR sequencing used cDNA made by reverse transcription of extracted RNA. Assay used: immunoSEQ multiplex PCR; TCRdb lists only in-frame clones, some missing. The sample lists 150,000 or so clones; approximately 50% were seen once. Trimming left V 7 bases short and J 2 bases short, with 12 bases between. This CDR3 has 13 residues. CDR1 is MDHEN, CDR2 SYDVKM, per germline. Regarding this clone: Its matching antigen is unknown.

The rearrangement uses TRBV28 and TRBJ2-7; D call uncertain. The receptor's source is a human donor with alopecia areata. Sequences were obtained from CD4+ T cells sorted from blood. CDR3 sequence: CASTDPIPYEQYF. CDR3 in DNA: TGTGCCAGCACCGACCCTATTCCCTACGAGCAGTACTTC.